The 31 T cell receptor beta chains below all came from one sample that was sequenced in a study of blood T cell repertoires in COVID-19. Clones were read by immunoSEQ multiplex PCR, and TCRdb kept only the in-frame ones, dropping some. The sample contains 45,000 to 70,000 clones, around 90% of which appear only once. Sequencing input: peripheral blood. The source is a woman aged 60-75 years with active or convalescent COVID-19.

This sequence joins TRBV29-1 and TRBJ2-2, with 7 nucleotides matching TRBD1. Germline CDR1 SQVTM, CDR2 ANQGSEA. J lost 6 bases, V lost 4 bases, and 8 bases had no gene match. The CDR3 runs 14 residues. The CDR3 protein is CSVGAGGVSGELFF. CDR3 bases: TGCAGCGTTGGGGCAGGGGGAGTTTCCGGGGAGCTGTTTTTT.

This chain connects TRBV7-9 to TRBJ1-1; 9 bases line up with TRBD1. This CDR3 is built from 15 residues. The germline V gene has CDR1 SEHNR and CDR2 FQNEAQ (reference sequence). Trimming removed 5 bases from V and 4 bases from J; junction bases left unmatched: 8. The CDR3 nucleotides read TGTGCCAGCAGCCTACAGGGGGCTGTGGGCACTGAAGCTTTCTTT. Its protein product is CASSLQGAVGTEAFF.

The rearrangement uses TRBV10-2 and TRBJ1-6, with 8 bases matching TRBD1. The CDR3 has 15 amino acids. Per the germline V gene, CDR1 is WSHSY and CDR2 is SAAADI. V gave up 3 bases and J gave up 10 bases; unmatched junction bases: 8. The CDR3: CASSDRTGRVSPLHF. CDR3 nucleotide sequence: TGCGCCAGCAGTGACAGGACAGGGAGGGTATCACCCCTCCACTTT.

This chain joins TRBV19 and TRBJ2-7; TRBD2 might be the D (6 bases). This CDR3 is built from 13 residues. V was trimmed by 3 bases and J by 4 bases, leaving 10 bases between them. CDR1 and CDR2 (germline): LNHDA, SQIVND (reference sequence). Written as DNA, the CDR3 is TGTGCCAGTAGTATGCGACTAGAGTACGAGCAGTACTTC. This translates into CASSMRLEYEQYF.

This clone has a handful of counts. The chain couples TRBV7-9 to TRBJ1-3; D remains unclear. V was cut by 4 bases and J by 8 bases, with 6 bases left in between. Germline-derived CDR1 and CDR2 are SEHNR and FQNEAQ (reference sequence). The CDR3 spans 11 residues. The CDR3 region has the DNA TGTGCCAGCAGCTACGGTGACACCATATATTTT. The encoded protein is CASSYGDTIYF.

The chain carries TRBV11-2 and TRBJ2-7, with TRBD1 matching 8 bases. CDR1 is SGHAT and CDR2 is FQNNGV in the germline V gene. J was trimmed by 3 bases and V by 4 bases; bases with no gene match: 14. CDR3 length equals 17 residues. The CDR3 sequence: CASSYPGGARSSYEQYF. CDR3 DNA sequence: TGTGCCAGCAGCTACCCAGGGGGCGCCCGGTCTAGCTACGAGCAGTACTTC. Full variable domain (missing parts from reference TRBV11-2 and TRBJ2-7): EAGVAQSPRYKIIEKRQSVAFWCNPISGHATLYWYQQILGQGPKLLIQFQNNGVVDDSQLPKDRFSAERLKGVDSTLKIQPAKLEDSAVYLCASSYPGGARSSYEQYFGPGTRLTVT.

This clone was counted between two and nine times. The CDR3 DNA follows: TGTGCCAGCAGTCGGACTAGCGGGAGGGCCAGCTCGTACAATGAGCAGTTCTTC. Amino acids: CASSRTSGRASSYNEQFF. The chain joins TRBV25-1 to TRBJ2-1, with 15 bases lining up with TRBD2. Germline CDR1 MGHDK, CDR2 SYGVNS. The J segment lost 4 bases and the V segment lost 5 bases, leaving 9 bases of the junction unmatched. CDR3 size: 18 residues.

V and J are TRBV27 and TRBJ1-6, with D unclear. From germline, CDR1 is MNHEY and CDR2 SMNVEV (reference sequence). CDR3 length equals 13 residues. V gave up 6 bases and J gave up 9 bases, with 12 bases separating them. Here the CDR3 reads CASSTTRSSPLHF. The DNA for the CDR3 is TGTGCCAGCAGCACCACAAGAAGTTCACCCCTCCACTTT.

The chain has TRBV3-1 (or the pseudogene TRBV3-2) and TRBJ2-2; 9 bases align to TRBD1. J gave up 4 bases and V 2 bases, and 5 bases lay outside the gene matches. Germline V gene data show CDR1 as LGHDT and CDR2 as YNNKEL (reference sequence). This CDR3 contains 16 residues. This chain's CDR3 is CASSQRDRVGTGELFF. The CDR3 DNA reads as TGTGCCAGCAGCCAACGGGACAGGGTCGGCACCGGGGAGCTGTTTTTT.

J is TRBJ1-5 and V is TRBV6-6; 8 nucleotides align to TRBD1. The V and J ends lost 7 bases and 9 bases, in that order; junction bases with no gene match: 2. The CDR3 contains 11 residues. Germline lookup yields CDR1 MNHNY and CDR2 SVGAGI (reference sequence). The CDR3 DNA reads TGTGCCAGCAACGACAGGGGGCCCCAGCATTTT. Protein: CASNDRGPQHF.

The chain has TRBV4-3 and TRBJ2-7; 8 bases are a match to TRBD1. There are 14 residues in the CDR3. Germline CDR1 reads LGHNA; CDR2 reads YSLEER. J lost 5 bases, V lost 0 bases, and 3 bases had no gene match. CDR3 loop: CASSQDRQGNEQYF. The CDR3 DNA reads as TGCGCCAGCAGCCAAGACCGACAGGGGAACGAGCAGTACTTC.

This clone was seen only once. The chain is built from TRBV7-3 and TRBJ2-3, with D possibly TRBD2 on 5 matching bases. Per germline, CDR1 SGHTA and CDR2 FQGTGA. The CDR3 extends over 12 amino acids. Deletions cut 5 bases from V and 4 bases from J, with 7 bases between. This CDR3 reads CASSEAADTQYF. CDR3 DNA sequence: TGTGCCAGCAGCGAAGCGGCAGATACGCAGTATTTT.

The rearrangement uses TRBV5-4 and TRBJ1-2, with D hard to call. The ends were cut back, 0 bases at V and 3 bases at J, with 9 bases in the middle. This CDR3 contains 14 residues. Per the germline V gene, CDR1 is SGHNT and CDR2 is YYREEE (reference sequence). The CDR3 coding sequence is TGTGCCAGCAGCTTGGTTGGGAGTCACTATGGCTACACCTTC. Amino acids: CASSLVGSHYGYTF.

The chain employs TRBV28 and TRBJ1-2, with TRBD1 matching over 7 bases. This CDR3 region has 14 residues. The V gene end was trimmed by 2 bases and the J gene end by 8 bases; junction bases not matched to a gene: 8. Germline loops: CDR1 MDHEN, CDR2 SYDVKM. CDR3 DNA sequence: TGTGCCAGCAGTTTACGGGGACAGCGTAGGGGCTACACCTTC. Protein sequence: CASSLRGQRRGYTF.

V is TRBV6-5 and J is TRBJ1-2, with 7 positions matching TRBD1. V shed 8 bases and J 3 bases; nucleotides not matched to a gene: 6. Germline CDR1 and CDR2: MNHEY and SVGAGI. This CDR3 has 13 amino acids. CDR3 nucleotides: TGTGCCAGCGCAAGGGGGCGAGACTATGGCTACACCTTC. Encoded protein: CASARGRDYGYTF.

CDR3 region: CASSWGTGGYQETQYF. In nucleotides, the CDR3 is TGTGCCAGCAGCTGGGGGACAGGGGGGTACCAAGAGACCCAGTACTTC. The gene calls are TRBV11-3 and TRBJ2-5, with 11 bases fitting TRBD1. In germline, CDR1 is SGHNT, CDR2 YENEEA. This CDR3 contains 16 residues. J gave up 0 bases and V 4 bases, and 4 bases lay outside the gene matches.

CDR3 loop: CASSNAGLVNTEAFF. CDR3 DNA sequence: TGTGCCAGCAGCAATGCGGGATTGGTGAACACTGAAGCTTTCTTT. The chain employs TRBV6-5 and TRBJ1-1; D is uncertain. Per germline, CDR1 MNHEY and CDR2 SVGAGI. Between the trimmed V and J ends, which lost 6 bases and 0 bases, there was a span of 14 bases. The CDR3 consists of 15 residues.

The chain employs TRBV30 and TRBJ2-7, with 7 bases fitting TRBD1. CDR3 length equals 13 residues. With V trimmed by 4 bases and J by 2 bases, 5 bases remained unmatched. The germline V gene has CDR1 GTSNPN and CDR2 SVGIG (reference sequence). CDR3 protein: CAWISDRAYEQYF. The DNA of the CDR3 is TGTGCCTGGATTTCCGACAGGGCCTACGAGCAGTACTTC.

The chain has TRBV5-4 and TRBJ1-1; 10 nucleotides line up with TRBD1. The germline CDR1 and CDR2 sequences are SGHNT and YYREEE (reference sequence). The CDR3 totals 15 residues. J gave up 4 bases and V 4 bases, and 7 bases lay outside the gene matches. In DNA, the CDR3 is TGTGCCAGCAGCCCAGGACAGGGGGGGGCCACTGAAGCTTTCTTT. Protein: CASSPGQGGATEAFF.

The chain carries TRBV30 and TRBJ1-2; weak D call: TRBD1 (5 bases). V lost 0 bases and J 9 bases, leaving 14 bases between the germline ends. The CDR3 totals 13 residues. Germline CDR1 is GTSNPN and CDR2 is SVGIG (reference sequence). Here the CDR3 DNA reads TGTGCCTGGAGTGTAAGCCAGGGTAGGAGCTACACCTTC. This sequence encodes CAWSVSQGRSYTF.

The genes are TRBV6-1 and TRBJ1-2; 8 nucleotides match TRBD1. Germline V gene data show CDR1 as MNHNS and CDR2 as SASEGT. Trimming cost V 3 bases and J 8 bases; bases outside gene matches: 11. CDR3 size: 15 residues. CDR3 in DNA: TGTGCCAGCAGTGACCGCATGACAGGGGTCGGAGGCTACACCTTC. This gives the protein CASSDRMTGVGGYTF.

The chain uses TRBV9 and TRBJ2-1; 11 nucleotides agree with TRBD2. J was trimmed by 7 bases and V by 6 bases; bases with no gene match: 9. The CDR3 has 15 amino acids. CDR1 and CDR2 (germline): SGDLS, YYNGEE. The CDR3 sequence is CASTPIAGGRNEQFF. The CDR3 nucleotides read TGTGCCAGCACCCCCATAGCGGGGGGGCGGAATGAGCAGTTCTTC.

The rearrangement uses TRBV29-1 and TRBJ2-2, with D hard to call. Trimming shortened V by 5 bases and J by 0 bases, and 10 bases separated the two germline ends. CDR3 length: 14 amino acids. CDR1 and CDR2 from the germline V gene are SQVTM and ANQGSEA. CDR3 sequence (DNA): TGCAGCGTTAAAACTCACGCGAACACCGGGGAGCTGTTTTTT. It yields the protein CSVKTHANTGELFF.

The chain employs TRBV18 and TRBJ1-2; D remains unclear. The V end lost 1 base, the J end lost 8 bases, and 14 bases lay between the germline ends. Germline V gene data show CDR1 as KGHSH and CDR2 as LQKENI. The CDR3 runs 14 residues. The CDR3 loop is CASSPLDGPYGYTF. CDR3 DNA sequence: TGTGCCAGCTCACCACTTGATGGGCCATACGGCTACACCTTC.

The chain employs TRBV2 and TRBJ1-1; D is possibly TRBD1 (6 bases). Per germline, CDR1 SNHLY and CDR2 FYNNEI. Trimming pared 8 bases from V and 2 bases from J, leaving 9 bases between. CDR3 length: 12 residues. The chain's CDR3 is CASRTVNTEAFF. In DNA form, the CDR3 reads TGTGCCAGCCGGACAGTTAACACTGAAGCTTTCTTT.

This clone was recorded once. J is TRBJ2-7 and V is TRBV19; 11 bases line up with TRBD2. The CDR3 runs 15 residues. Losses at the gene ends were 6 bases for V and 6 bases for J; bases not matched to a gene: 10. Germline CDR1 is LNHDA and CDR2 is SQIVND (reference sequence). This CDR3 reads CASSTTSGSGSEQYF. CDR3 coding DNA: TGTGCCAGTAGCACTACTAGCGGGAGTGGCTCCGAGCAGTACTTC.

The gene calls are TRBV5-4 and TRBJ1-2, with D perhaps matching TRBD1 (6 bases). Trimming left V 4 bases short and J 1 base short, with 11 bases between. The germline CDR1 and CDR2 sequences are SGHNT and YYREEE (reference sequence). The CDR3 consists of 14 residues. CDR3 sequence: CASSTRQDNYGYTF. The CDR3 nucleotides read TGTGCCAGCAGCACCCGACAGGATAACTATGGCTACACCTTC.

The chain carries TRBV30 and TRBJ1-3; 9 positions match TRBD1. CDR3 length: 15 amino acids. The germline gives CDR1 GTSNPN, CDR2 SVGIG (reference sequence). V gave up 3 bases and J gave up 0 bases; unmatched junction bases: 3. CDR3 sequence reads: CAWSGTGYSGNTIYF. The CDR3 DNA is TGTGCCTGGAGCGGGACAGGGTACTCTGGAAACACCATATATTTT.

The chain employs TRBV6-2 or TRBV6-3 and TRBJ1-5; 8 nucleotides align to TRBD1. The J segment lost 7 bases and the V segment lost 0 bases, leaving 5 bases of the junction unmatched. The CDR3 runs to 15 residues. Germline V gives CDR1 MNHEY, CDR2 SVGEGT. The CDR3 loop is CASSYSGTGGQPQHF. The CDR3 bases are TGTGCCAGCAGTTACTCCGGGACAGGTGGGCAGCCCCAGCATTTT.

The genes are TRBV6-5 and TRBJ2-7, with 10 bases matching TRBD1. The V and J ends lost 5 bases and 2 bases, in that order; junction bases with no gene match: 6. Germline-derived CDR1 and CDR2 are MNHEY and SVGAGI. The CDR3 contains 15 residues. The CDR3 spells CASSTRTGGTYEQYF. The CDR3 region has the DNA TGTGCCAGCAGTACCCGGACAGGGGGTACCTACGAGCAGTACTTC.

This rearrangement joins TRBV24-1 to TRBJ1-2; D is possibly TRBD1 (6 bases). V dropped 4 bases and J dropped 5 bases, with 22 bases sitting between them. CDR3 size: 17 residues. Germline V gene lookup returns CDR1 KGHDR and CDR2 SFDVKD. The CDR3 loop reads CATSDAPGTNDKYGYTF. DNA of the CDR3: TGTGCCACCAGTGACGCCCCCGGGACAAACGACAAGTATGGCTACACCTTC.